The 18 T cell receptor beta chains below were found in one sample sequenced in a study of cytomegalovirus exposure and HLA in healthy donors. With 60 Vbeta and 13 Jbeta primers, the PCR was carried out. Profiling relied on immunoSEQ multiplex PCR, and the TCRdb table lists in-frame clones only, not all of them. The sample yields roughly 120,000 clones, roughly 9% seen once. Sample: PBMCs. All receptors come from a man aged 25-45 years in good health and CMV-seronegative.

The chain joins TRBV6-1 to TRBJ2-1; D is perhaps TRBD1 (6 bases). Between the trimmed V and J ends, which lost 5 bases and 4 bases, there was a span of 9 bases. The CDR3 contains 13 residues. Germline V gives CDR1 MNHNS, CDR2 SASEGT. The CDR3 bases are TGTGCCAGCAGTTGGACAGATTACAATGAGCAGTTCTTC. Residues: CASSWTDYNEQFF.

This clone was counted only a few times. V usage is TRBV7-3 and J usage is TRBJ2-2, with TRBD2 identical over 11 bases. J gave up 1 base and V 5 bases, and 9 bases lay outside the gene matches. This CDR3 has 18 residues. Looked up from germline, CDR1 is SGHTA and CDR2 is FQGTGA. CDR3 loop: CASSPRVAGGLNTGELFF. In nucleotides, the CDR3 is TGTGCCAGCAGCCCCCGGGTAGCGGGAGGGTTGAACACCGGGGAGCTGTTTTTT. Looking up the rest from reference TRBV7-3 and TRBJ2-2 gives the full variable domain: GAGVSQTPSNKVTEKGKYVELRCDPISGHTALYWYRQSLGQGPEFLIYFQGTGAADDSGLPNDRFFAVRPEGSVSTLKIQRTERGDSAVYLCASSPRVAGGLNTGELFFGEGSRLTVL.

Written as DNA, the CDR3 is TGTGCCAGCAGTTATGGGAGGGGAGGGGAAAAACTGTTTTTT. It specifies CASSYGRGGEKLFF. The rearrangement links TRBV27 to TRBJ1-4; TRBD1 is a possible D gene (5 bases). Per the germline V gene, CDR1 is MNHEY and CDR2 is SMNVEV (reference sequence). V was pared by 4 bases and J by 8 bases, with 14 bases between. The length of the CDR3 is 14 residues.

The CDR3, as DNA: TGTGCCAGCAGCCGGGACAGGGGGGTTCGTGAGACCCAGTACTTC. This encodes CASSRDRGVRETQYF. This chain uses TRBV6-5 with TRBJ2-5; 11 bases line up with TRBD1. The V segment lost 6 bases and the J segment 5 bases; nucleotides outside the gene matches: 8. Germline-derived CDR1 and CDR2 are MNHEY and SVGAGI. This CDR3 is built from 15 residues.

This clone was detected only a few times. The genes are TRBV27 and TRBJ1-1, with D hard to call. This CDR3 contains 15 residues. CDR1 is MNHEY and CDR2 is SMNVEV in the germline V gene (reference sequence). With 0 bases removed from V and 0 bases from J, the gap between germline ends came to 8 bases. CDR3 sequence reads: CASSLSGTVNTEAFF. The CDR3 DNA sequence: TGTGCCAGCAGTTTATCGGGCACGGTGAACACTGAAGCTTTCTTT.

This clone has just a few counts. This chain's CDR3 is CASSRGGANEKLFF. DNA for the CDR3: TGCGCCAGCAGCCGGGGGGGAGCTAATGAAAAACTGTTTTTT. This chain links TRBV5-1 with TRBJ1-4; TRBD1 might be the D (5 bases). The CDR3 runs to 14 residues. The V end was cut by 4 bases, the J end by 3 bases, with 10 bases between. In germline, CDR1 is SGHRS, CDR2 YFSETQ.

V is TRBV29-1 and J is TRBJ1-5; the match to TRBD1 covers 7 bases. Germline values: CDR1 SQVTM, CDR2 ANQGSEA. The ends lost 4 bases at V and 3 bases at J; junction bases unmatched: 3. CDR3 size: 13 residues. The CDR3 loop reads CSVVTGANQPQHF. The CDR3 DNA reads TGCAGCGTTGTCACAGGGGCCAATCAGCCCCAGCATTTT.

The chain is built from TRBV9 and TRBJ2-1; 9 bases line up with TRBD1. CDR3 length equals 15 residues. Germline-derived CDR1 and CDR2 are SGDLS and YYNGEE. V was clipped by 2 bases and J by 10 bases; unmatched bases: 10. The CDR3 loop is CASSVGQGASREQFF. CDR3 nucleotides: TGTGCCAGCAGCGTGGGACAGGGCGCCTCCCGGGAGCAGTTCTTC. Looking up the rest from reference TRBV9 and TRBJ2-1 gives the full variable domain: DSGVTQTPKHLITATGQRVTLRCSPRSGDLSVYWYQQSLDQGLQFLIQYYNGEERAKGNILERFSAQQFPDLHSELNLSSLELGDSALYFCASSVGQGASREQFFGPGTRLTVL.

The rearrangement links TRBV4-3 to TRBJ2-3; TRBD2 matches at 8 bases. V shed 3 bases, J shed 5 bases, and the junction held 10 bases outside the gene matches. Germline V gene sequence: CDR1 LGHNA, CDR2 YSLEER. CDR3 length: 16 residues. Here the CDR3 reads CASSQGYSGIQDTQYF. The CDR3 region has the DNA TGCGCCAGCAGCCAGGGTTATAGCGGGATACAAGATACGCAGTATTTT.

The chain links TRBV11-2 to TRBJ2-7, with 9 bases aligning to TRBD2. Germline V lookup: CDR1 SGHAT, CDR2 FQNNGV. This CDR3 has 15 amino acids. Losses at the gene ends were 5 bases for V and 3 bases for J; bases not matched to a gene: 8. The CDR3 coding sequence is TGTGCCAGCAGCGCATTAGCGGGAGCTCGCTACGAGCAGTACTTC. This translates into CASSALAGARYEQYF. Supplemented by reference TRBV11-2 and TRBJ2-7, the full variable domain reads EAGVAQSPRYKIIEKRQSVAFWCNPISGHATLYWYQQILGQGPKLLIQFQNNGVVDDSQLPKDRFSAERLKGVDSTLKIQPAKLEDSAVYLCASSALAGARYEQYFGPGTRLTVT.

The genes are TRBV15 and TRBJ2-7; 12 bases align to TRBD2. The length of the CDR3 is 18 residues. In germline, CDR1 is LNHNV, CDR2 YYDKDF (reference sequence). With 3 bases clipped from V and 0 bases from J, the junction kept 9 bases outside the gene matches. CDR3 nucleotide sequence: TGTGCCACCAGCAGTAGACTAGCGGGAGTAACCTTCTCCTACGAGCAGTACTTC. As protein: CATSSRLAGVTFSYEQYF. The full variable domain, completed using reference TRBV15 and TRBJ2-7, is DAMVIQNPRYQVTQFGKPVTLSCSQTLNHNVMYWYQQKSSQAPKLLFHYYDKDFNNEADTPDNFQSRRPNTSFCFLDIRSPGLGDTAMYLCATSSRLAGVTFSYEQYFGPGTRLTVT.

V gene TRBV6-1 combines with J gene TRBJ2-7; D is unresolved. Trimming pared 2 bases from V and 2 bases from J, leaving 10 bases between. This CDR3 is 14 amino acids long. The germline CDR1 and CDR2 sequences are MNHNS and SASEGT. The CDR3, as DNA: TGTGCCAGCAGTGAAAGCACACTACCCTACGAGCAGTACTTC. Translating gives CASSESTLPYEQYF.

This clone appeared a few times. V usage is TRBV9 and J usage is TRBJ2-2; D uncertain. The CDR3 consists of 13 residues. Germline V gene lookup returns CDR1 SGDLS and CDR2 YYNGEE. V was pared by 0 bases and J by 7 bases, with 7 bases between. DNA of the CDR3: TGTGCCAGCAGCGTAGGCGCGGACGGGGAGCTGTTTTTT. Translation: CASSVGADGELFF.

The V call is TRBV5-4, the J call TRBJ1-1, with D tentatively TRBD1 (5 bases). Looked up from germline, CDR1 is SGHNT and CDR2 is YYREEE (reference sequence). V dropped 3 bases and J dropped 9 bases, with 12 bases sitting between them. The CDR3 has 12 amino acids. The CDR3 loop reads CASSSDRQKAFF. CDR3 coding DNA: TGTGCCAGCAGCTCTGACCGACAGAAAGCTTTCTTT.

This chain joins TRBV11-2 and TRBJ2-3, with TRBD2 matching 7 bases. This CDR3 is built from 16 residues. CDR1 is SGHAT and CDR2 is FQNNGV in the germline V gene. The V gene end was trimmed by 5 bases and the J gene end by 3 bases; junction bases not matched to a gene: 11. For the CDR3, the DNA is TGTGCCAGCAGCCCGGGCGCGGGAGCGGTAACAGATACGCAGTATTTT. Amino acid sequence: CASSPGAGAVTDTQYF.

CDR3: CASSQGQEGHQPQHF. The CDR3 nucleotides are TGCGCCAGCAGCCAAGGTCAGGAGGGACATCAGCCCCAGCATTTT. The rearrangement uses TRBV4-3 and TRBJ1-5; weak D call: TRBD1 (5 bases). The germline V and J ends were trimmed by 1 base and 5 bases, with 12 bases remaining between them. The germline V gene encodes CDR1 LGHNA and CDR2 YSLEER. This CDR3 region has 15 residues.

J is TRBJ1-5 and V is TRBV19; TRBD1 matches at 8 bases. The CDR3 runs to 15 residues. Germline values: CDR1 LNHDA, CDR2 SQIVND (reference sequence). The ends lost 1 base at V and 3 bases at J; junction bases unmatched: 2. CDR3 loop: CASSIGDRTNQPQHF. CDR3 nucleotide sequence: TGTGCCAGTAGTATAGGGGACAGGACCAATCAGCCCCAGCATTTT. Looking up the rest from reference TRBV19 and TRBJ1-5 gives the full variable domain: DGGITQSPKYLFRKEGQNVTLSCEQNLNHDAMYWYRQDPGQGLRLIYYSQIVNDFQKGDIAEGYSVSREKKESFPLTVTSAQKNPTAFYLCASSIGDRTNQPQHFGDGTRLSIL.

This clone occurred a few times. The chain carries TRBV28 and TRBJ2-7, with D possibly TRBD2 on 5 matching bases. V dropped 7 bases and J dropped 5 bases, with 15 bases sitting between them. The CDR3 loop spans 13 amino acids. Germline CDR1 MDHEN, CDR2 SYDVKM. CDR3 DNA: TGTGCCAGCATTAAAATATGGGGAGACGAGCAGTACTTC. Amino acid sequence: CASIKIWGDEQYF.